These 25 T cell receptor beta chains were all obtained from the same sample, sequenced in a study of T cells in Graves' hyperthyroidism and ophthalmopathy. The TCR beta CDR3 regions underwent amplification using RNA transcripts as the source. Researchers ran a first-round RT-PCR on the TCR CDR3 using the HTBI primer set. Each CDR3 protein gets one entry after TCRdb re-called the multiplex PCR reads with MiXCR. This repertoire shows approximately 400,000 distinct CDR3 sequences, about a fifth found once; its top ten account for roughly 3.5%. Sequenced material: blood. The receptors were sampled from a woman aged 18-29 years with Graves' hyperthyroidism.

This clonotype has at least ten counts. V usage is TRBV9 and J usage is TRBJ1-2; D uncertain. This CDR3 comprises 10 residues. Trimming removed 3 bases at V and 7 bases at J, with 4 bases between. From germline, CDR1 is SGDLS and CDR2 YYNGEE. CDR3 amino acids: CASSGIGYTF. As DNA, the CDR3 is TGTGCCAGCAGCGGCATTGGCTACACCTTC.

This clonotype was recorded many times. The genes are TRBV28 and TRBJ1-5; no clear D gene. The CDR3 covers 12 residues. Trimming removed 8 bases at V and 3 bases at J, with 8 bases between. Germline CDR1 and CDR2: MDHEN and SYDVKM. This CDR3 reads CASYVANQPQHF. As DNA, the CDR3 is TGTGCCAGCTATGTGGCCAATCAGCCCCAGCATTTT.

This clonotype was observed a handful of times. The J gene is TRBJ1-5, the V gene TRBV4-1; D might be TRBD1 (5 bases). The germline V gene encodes CDR1 MGHRA and CDR2 YSYEKL. The V gene lost 2 bases and the J gene lost 4 bases, with 12 bases spanning the gap. The CDR3 is made up of 15 amino acids. The DNA of the CDR3 is TGCGCCAGCAGCCAAAGGGACCTCGGGAATCAGCCCCAGCATTTT. Translated: CASSQRDLGNQPQHF.

The table lists this clonotype with many counts. The chain links TRBV7-2 to TRBJ1-5, with D unclear. The CDR3 is made up of 13 amino acids. Germline loops: CDR1 SGHTA, CDR2 FQGNSA. V was clipped by 1 base and J by 6 bases, with 7 bases between them. The CDR3 region is CASSLDTAQPQHF. Here the CDR3 DNA reads TGTGCCAGCAGCTTAGACACAGCTCAGCCCCAGCATTTT.

This clonotype was detected many times. This chain joins TRBV18 and TRBJ2-7, with D hard to call. CDR3 length equals 12 residues. Germline V gives CDR1 KGHSH, CDR2 LQKENI. V was cut by 3 bases and J by 3 bases, with 6 bases left in between. CDR3 loop: CASSPSNYEQYF. The DNA of the CDR3 is TGTGCCAGCTCACCTTCAAACTACGAGCAGTACTTC.

This clonotype was found many times. The chain links TRBV12-3 or TRBV12-4 to TRBJ2-2; tentative D call: TRBD1 (5 bases). The length of the CDR3 is 15 residues. The V end was cut by 3 bases, the J end by 4 bases, with 12 bases between. This CDR3 reads CASSFQGVGTGELFF. For the CDR3, the DNA is TGTGCCAGCAGTTTTCAGGGTGTTGGCACCGGGGAGCTGTTTTTT.

This chain links TRBV7-2 with TRBJ1-2; D is unclear. Germline CDR1 reads SGHTA; CDR2 reads FQGNSA. This CDR3 has 14 residues. Deletions cut 1 base from V and 8 bases from J, with 14 bases between. The CDR3 nucleotides read TGTGCCAGCAGCTTAGTCACCTCCAGCGGGGGCTACACCTTC. Protein: CASSLVTSSGGYTF. Using reference TRBV7-2 and TRBJ1-2 for the parts outside the CDR3, the full variable domain is GAGVSQSPSNKVTEKGKDVELRCDPISGHTALYWYRQSLGQGLEFLIYFQGNSAPDKSGLPSDRFSAERTGGSVSTLTIQRTQQEDSAVYLCASSLVTSSGGYTFGSGTRLTVV.

This chain links TRBV12-3 or TRBV12-4 with TRBJ2-7; the D is unclear. The germline V and J ends were trimmed by 9 bases and 0 bases, with 9 bases remaining between them. The CDR3 is made up of 12 amino acids. As DNA, the CDR3 is TGTGCCAGTGGGCTCAACTCCTACGAGCAGTACTTC. This encodes CASGLNSYEQYF.

The genes are TRBV9 and TRBJ2-5; a weak D match, TRBD1 (6 bases). The V gene's germline CDR1 is SGDLS and CDR2 YYNGEE. V was pared by 0 bases and J by 4 bases, with 16 bases between. The CDR3 has 16 residues. CDR3 loop: CASSVGRGNFGETQYF. The DNA of the CDR3 is TGTGCCAGCAGCGTAGGTAGGGGGAATTTTGGAGAGACCCAGTACTTC. The full variable domain, its missing parts supplied by reference TRBV9 and TRBJ2-5, is DSGVTQTPKHLITATGQRVTLRCSPRSGDLSVYWYQQSLDQGLQFLIQYYNGEERAKGNILERFSAQQFPDLHSELNLSSLELGDSALYFCASSVGRGNFGETQYFGPGTRLLVL.

V and J are TRBV7-6 and TRBJ1-1, with unresolved D. The germline V and J ends were trimmed by 5 bases and 1 base, with 20 bases remaining between them. CDR3 size: 17 residues. CDR1 and CDR2 (germline): SGHVS, FNYEAQ. CDR3 sequence reads: CASSPIIGGGRNTEAFF. The CDR3 DNA reads TGTGCCAGCAGCCCCATAATCGGAGGAGGGAGGAACACTGAAGCTTTCTTT.

This clonotype was recorded many times. This chain links TRBV2 with TRBJ1-2; D unclear. The germline V gene encodes CDR1 SNHLY and CDR2 FYNNEI. V was pared by 1 base and J by 1 base, with 4 bases between. The CDR3 runs to 13 residues. Here the CDR3 reads CASSEGYNYGYTF. DNA of the CDR3: TGTGCCAGCAGTGAAGGATATAACTATGGCTACACCTTC.

On this clonotype itself: A read error may be the cause here, since a much bigger clone is one base away. Lacking the conserved final phenylalanine or tryptophan, this CDR3 likely reflects a read error. This chain uses TRBV25-1 with TRBJ1-1, with TRBD1 as a possible D gene (5 bases). The CDR3 extends over 16 amino acids. The germline V and J ends were trimmed by 5 bases and 6 bases, with 22 bases remaining between them. The germline gives CDR1 MGHDK, CDR2 SYGVNS. The CDR3 region is CASSSYVGRRGAEAFY. Written as DNA, the CDR3 is TGTGCCAGCAGTTCTTATGTGGGGAGAAGGGGCGCTGAAGCTTTCTAT.

The chain joins TRBV2 to TRBJ1-1; unclear D gene. Germline CDR1 reads SNHLY; CDR2 reads FYNNEI. CDR3 length: 11 amino acids. Trimming shortened V by 6 bases and J by 11 bases, and 13 bases separated the two germline ends. The CDR3 is CASSLLLVAFF. The CDR3 nucleotides are TGTGCCAGCAGCCTCCTACTAGTGGCTTTCTTT.

This clonotype was observed at least ten times. The chain has TRBV30 and TRBJ2-5, with 11 bases lining up with TRBD2. Trimming removed 8 bases from V and 4 bases from J; junction bases left unmatched: 9. The CDR3 runs 14 residues. Germline V lookup: CDR1 GTSNPN, CDR2 SVGIG (reference sequence). The CDR3 sequence is CAGTLAGERETQYF. The CDR3 DNA reads as TGTGCCGGGACACTAGCGGGGGAGAGAGAGACCCAGTACTTC.

This clonotype was recorded at least ten times. The J gene is TRBJ1-5, the V gene TRBV12-3 or TRBV12-4, with TRBD1 matching 8 bases. This CDR3 is 15 amino acids long. Trimming at V came to 5 bases and at J to 6 bases, leaving 9 bases not matched to a gene. The CDR3 loop reads CASSPGQVPSQPQHF. The CDR3 nucleotides are TGTGCCAGCAGTCCGGGACAGGTCCCGAGTCAGCCCCAGCATTTT.

This chain joins TRBV15 and TRBJ1-3; D gene ambiguous. Trimming left V 8 bases short and J 0 bases short, with 20 bases between. This CDR3 comprises 17 residues. Germline CDR1 reads LNHNV; CDR2 reads YYDKDF (reference sequence). The CDR3 DNA reads as TGTGCCACCTACCTTGTTAACTTCTTCGCCTCTGGAAACACCATATATTTT. This gives the protein CATYLVNFFASGNTIYF.

This clonotype was observed many times. V gene TRBV2 combines with J gene TRBJ1-1, with D unresolved. The V end lost 6 bases, the J end lost 4 bases, and 18 bases lay between the germline ends. CDR1 is SNHLY, CDR2 FYNNEI, per germline. The CDR3 totals 15 residues. CDR3: CASSPNTRVITEAFF. The CDR3 DNA sequence: TGTGCCAGCAGCCCGAATACGAGGGTGATCACTGAAGCTTTCTTT.

This clonotype was seen a few times. The chain combines TRBV2 with TRBJ2-2; D gene ambiguous. Germline CDR1 and CDR2: SNHLY and FYNNEI. V lost 1 base and J lost 4, with 22 bases in between. CDR3 length: 19 residues. The CDR3 DNA sequence: TGTGCCAGCAGTGAAGGGGTCGTCGTAGGACCGGGCGGCACCGGGGAGCTGTTTTTT. It is translated as CASSEGVVVGPGGTGELFF.

This clonotype was seen many times. The rearrangement uses TRBV20-1 and TRBJ2-7, with TRBD2 matching 8 bases. CDR3 size: 16 residues. V dropped 7 bases and J dropped 2; count of bases not matched to a gene: 16. Germline V lookup: CDR1 DFQATT, CDR2 SNEGSKA (reference sequence). This CDR3 reads CSVPGGPGLGTYEQYF. The CDR3 DNA follows: TGCAGTGTTCCCGGTGGCCCGGGACTAGGGACCTACGAGCAGTACTTC.

This clonotype was seen many times. This sequence joins TRBV5-1 and TRBJ2-2, with no clear D. V lost 3 bases, J lost 5 bases, and 14 bases lay in between. CDR1 is SGHRS, CDR2 YFSETQ, per germline. The CDR3 is 15 amino acids. The CDR3 DNA is TGCGCCAGCAGCTCCTCACAAAAGTCGACCGGGGAGCTGTTTTTT. This translates into CASSSSQKSTGELFF. The full variable domain, rest sourced from reference TRBV5-1 and TRBJ2-2, is KAGVTQTPRYLIKTRGQQVTLSCSPISGHRSVSWYQQTPGQGLQFLFEYFSETQRNKGNFPGRFSGRQFSNSRSEMNVSTLELGDSALYLCASSSSQKSTGELFFGEGSRLTVL.

This clonotype has at least ten counts. This chain links TRBV3-1 with TRBJ2-7; D might be TRBD2 (7 bases). The CDR3 has 18 amino acids. Trimming shortened V by 0 bases and J by 3 bases, and 21 bases separated the two germline ends. Germline V gene data show CDR1 as LGHDT and CDR2 as YNNKEL (reference sequence). CDR3 nucleotide sequence: TGTGCCAGCAGCCAAGATCCCTGGTCGGGGAGGGGGGACTACGAGCAGTACTTC. As protein: CASSQDPWSGRGDYEQYF.

This clonotype was counted ten times or more. The gene calls are TRBV2 and TRBJ2-5, with 7 positions matching TRBD1. This CDR3 has 14 amino acids. V was pared by 6 bases and J by 0 bases, with 4 bases of the junction left unmatched. The germline V gene encodes CDR1 SNHLY and CDR2 FYNNEI. This CDR3 reads CASSRDSHQETQYF. CDR3 in DNA: TGTGCCAGCAGCCGGGACAGTCACCAAGAGACCCAGTACTTC.

In its sample, this clonotype was seen many times. This chain joins TRBV7-3 and TRBJ1-1; unclear D gene. The V gene's germline CDR1 is SGHTA and CDR2 FQGTGA. The CDR3 has 13 amino acids. V lost 6 bases, J lost 4 bases, and 12 bases lay in between. CDR3 sequence (DNA): TGTGCCAGCAGTCTGTGGAAGGGCACTGAAGCTTTCTTT. As protein: CASSLWKGTEAFF.

The V gene is TRBV3-1, the J gene TRBJ1-1; D gene unclear. Germline assignment: CDR1 LGHDT and CDR2 YNNKEL (reference sequence). With 3 bases removed from V and 8 bases from J, the gap between germline ends came to 10 bases. This CDR3 has 12 residues. CDR3 residues: CASSHGSHEAFF. The CDR3 nucleotides read TGTGCCAGCAGCCATGGCTCGCACGAAGCTTTCTTT. Variable domain in full (rest from reference TRBV3-1 and TRBJ1-1): DTAVSQTPKYLVTQMGNDKSIKCEQNLGHDTMYWYKQDSKKFLKIMFSYNNKELIINETVPNRFSPKSPDKAHLNLHINSLELGDSAVYFCASSHGSHEAFFGQGTRLTVV.

This clonotype was counted at least ten times. The gene calls are TRBV20-1 and TRBJ1-1, with no clear D. CDR1 and CDR2 (germline): DFQATT, SNEGSKA (reference sequence). V lost 5 bases and J 1 base, leaving 14 bases between the germline ends. CDR3 length: 14 amino acids. CDR3 sequence (DNA): TGCAGTGCTGGCCCTAGACGGGGGAACACTGAAGCTTTCTTT. Encoded protein: CSAGPRRGNTEAFF.